The 32 T cell receptor beta chains given below trace back to one sample, sequenced in a study of blood T cell repertoires in COVID-19. Produced via immunoSEQ multiplex PCR; TCRdb's table is partial and in-frame only. The data show over 200,000 clones, about 84% seen once. Sequencing was done on a sample of PBMCs or T cells enriched from blood (not recorded which). The receptors stem from a man aged 55-75 years who had recovered from COVID-19.

J is TRBJ1-4 and V is TRBV5-4; D gene ambiguous. Trimming removed 4 bases at V and 8 bases at J, with 21 bases between. The germline gives CDR1 SGHNT, CDR2 YYREEE (reference sequence). This CDR3 contains 16 residues. The CDR3, as DNA: TGTGCCAGCAGCGATGACCCGCGGGAGCGTGGGGAAAAACTGTTTTTT. Translation gives CASSDDPRERGEKLFF.

This clone was counted between two and nine times. The chain joins TRBV18 to TRBJ1-2; D gene unclear. CDR3 length: 13 amino acids. V shed 5 bases and J shed 0 bases, with 7 bases lying between them. Germline V gene data show CDR1 as KGHSH and CDR2 as LQKENI. CDR3 nucleotides: TGTGCCAGCTCAGCCGAGTCTAACTATGGCTACACCTTC. Its protein product is CASSAESNYGYTF.

This sequence joins TRBV19 and TRBJ1-5, with 9 nucleotides matching TRBD1. The CDR3 consists of 15 residues. The junction had 4 bases not matched to a gene; V was cut back by 2 bases and J by 5 bases. The germline V gene has CDR1 LNHDA and CDR2 SQIVND (reference sequence). The CDR3 coding sequence is TGTGCCAGTAGTATAAGGGGACAGGGCCATCAGCCCCAGCATTTT. Translating gives CASSIRGQGHQPQHF.

J is TRBJ1-1 and V is TRBV6-5; 8 bases match TRBD1. Trimming took 0 bases from V and 5 from J; bases not matched to a gene: 5. CDR3 length: 15 residues. Germline V gene lookup returns CDR1 MNHEY and CDR2 SVGAGI. The chain's CDR3 is CASSYSRTGKTEAFF. CDR3 DNA: TGTGCCAGCAGTTACTCCCGGACAGGGAAGACTGAAGCTTTCTTT.

The rearrangement uses TRBV18 and TRBJ1-4, with 12 bases that match TRBD1. V dropped 4 bases and J dropped 7; count of bases not matched to a gene: 16. The V gene's germline CDR1 is KGHSH and CDR2 LQKENI. The CDR3 contains 19 residues. The DNA for the CDR3 is TGTGCCAGCTCACGCAACACACCGGGACAGGGGGCGCTTCGTGAAAAACTGTTTTTT. It translates to CASSRNTPGQGALREKLFF.

The V call is TRBV15, the J call TRBJ2-7; D is possibly TRBD2 (6 bases). CDR3 length equals 14 residues. Trimming removed 4 bases from V and 10 bases from J, with 20 bases in between. From germline, CDR1 is LNHNV and CDR2 YYDKDF (reference sequence). The DNA of the CDR3 is TGTGCCACCAGCACAAGCATACTTGTGGGGGGACAGTACTTC. It codes for CATSTSILVGGQYF.

In its sample, this clone was seen a few times. The chain employs TRBV18 and TRBJ1-4; a possible D gene is TRBD1 (6 bases). The CDR3 contains 15 residues. CDR1 and CDR2 (germline): KGHSH, LQKENI. The V end was cut by 6 bases, the J end by 0 bases, with 11 bases between. CDR3 in amino acids: CASSLTGPTNEKLFF. CDR3 nucleotide sequence: TGTGCCAGCTCCTTGACAGGCCCAACTAATGAAAAACTGTTTTTT.

The V gene is TRBV3-1 (or the pseudogene TRBV3-2), the J gene TRBJ2-7; TRBD1 matches 7 bases. Germline V gene sequence: CDR1 LGHDT, CDR2 YNNKEL (reference sequence). V gave up 3 bases and J gave up 7 bases; unmatched junction bases: 9. This CDR3 region has 14 residues. CDR3 amino acids: CASSQQLGQREQYF. CDR3 sequence (DNA): TGTGCCAGCAGCCAGCAACTGGGACAGAGGGAGCAGTACTTC.

The genes are TRBV20-1 and TRBJ1-2, with D unresolved. V gave up 3 bases and J gave up 4 bases, with 6 bases separating them. The CDR3 runs to 11 residues. Germline assignment: CDR1 DFQATT and CDR2 SNEGSKA (reference sequence). The CDR3 loop reads CSASLGYGYTF. CDR3 sequence (DNA): TGCAGTGCTAGTCTCGGCTATGGCTACACCTTC.

This rearrangement joins TRBV10-3 to TRBJ2-3; 8 positions match TRBD2. Germline V gene lookup returns CDR1 ENHRY and CDR2 SYGVKD. V was pared by 6 bases and J by 6 bases, with 8 bases of the junction left unmatched. This CDR3 comprises 14 residues. The CDR3 nucleotides are TGTGCCATCAGGCCTGGACTAGCCGTTGATACGCAGTATTTT. Its translation: CAIRPGLAVDTQYF.

CDR3 sequence: CASSPGQPNSYEQYF. The CDR3 nucleotides are TGTGCCAGCAGCCCAGGACAGCCTAACAGCTACGAGCAGTACTTC. The chain uses TRBV7-2 and TRBJ2-7; tentative D call: TRBD1 (6 bases). V was cut by 5 bases and J by 3 bases, with 17 bases left in between. The CDR3 totals 15 residues. CDR1 SGHTA and CDR2 FQGNSA come from the germline V gene. The variable domain in full, with the rest retrieved from reference TRBV7-2 and TRBJ2-7, is GAGVSQSPSNKVTEKGKDVELRCDPISGHTALYWYRQSLGQGLEFLIYFQGNSAPDKSGLPSDRFSAERTGGSVSTLTIQRTQQEDSAVYLCASSPGQPNSYEQYFGPGTRLTVT.

The V and J genes are TRBV11-3 and TRBJ1-3; the D gene is possibly TRBD1 (5 bases). Between the trimmed V and J ends, which lost 7 bases and 0 bases, there was a span of 13 bases. The CDR3 is made up of 15 amino acids. Germline CDR1 and CDR2: SGHNT and YENEEA. The CDR3 DNA reads as TGTGCCAGCAAATTAGGGGCGAGCTCTGGAAACACCATATATTTT. This translates into CASKLGASSGNTIYF.

The CDR3 region has the DNA TGTGCCAGCTCTATCCCAGGGGACACCGGGGAGCTGTTTTTT. Translation gives CASSIPGDTGELFF. V is TRBV18 and J is TRBJ2-2, with a tentative D call TRBD1 (6 bases). Germline values: CDR1 KGHSH, CDR2 LQKENI. CDR3 length equals 14 residues. Between the trimmed V and J ends, which lost 6 bases and 3 bases, there was a span of 11 bases.

The gene calls are TRBV6-5 and TRBJ2-5, with D possibly being TRBD1 (6 bases). Deletions cut 6 bases from V and 2 bases from J, with 13 bases between. The length of the CDR3 is 14 residues. CDR1 and CDR2 from the germline V gene are MNHEY and SVGAGI. The CDR3 here is CASRNKQGQETQYF. The CDR3 DNA is TGTGCCAGCAGGAACAAGCAGGGGCAAGAGACCCAGTACTTC.

CDR3 sequence reads: CASSLREEGSPLHF. In DNA, the CDR3 is TGCGCCAGCAGCCTCAGGGAGGAGGGTTCACCCCTCCACTTT. The chain links TRBV5-1 to TRBJ1-6; the D gene is possibly TRBD1 (5 bases). The germline CDR1 and CDR2 sequences are SGHRS and YFSETQ. The V gene lost 4 bases and the J gene lost 9 bases, with 14 bases spanning the gap. The CDR3 has 14 residues.

This clone was detected only once. The V and J genes are TRBV4-1 and TRBJ2-5, with 13 bases identical to TRBD2. This CDR3 has 15 residues. V shed 1 base and J 4 bases; nucleotides not matched to a gene: 0. CDR1 is MGHRA, CDR2 YSYEKL, per germline. The CDR3 sequence is CASSQGLAGGETQYF. The CDR3 coding sequence is TGCGCCAGCAGCCAAGGACTAGCGGGGGGAGAGACCCAGTACTTC.

The gene calls are TRBV7-2 and TRBJ1-4, with 7 positions matching TRBD1. With V trimmed by 5 bases and J by 8 bases, 17 bases remained unmatched. The V gene's germline CDR1 is SGHTA and CDR2 FQGNSA. This CDR3 region has 17 residues. The CDR3 DNA is TGTGCCAGCAGCCCATTGCCACCAGACAGGGTGCGGGAAAAACTGTTTTTT. This encodes CASSPLPPDRVREKLFF.

The genes are TRBV19 and TRBJ1-6; 9 bases map to TRBD1. The CDR3 length is 18 residues. Looked up from germline, CDR1 is LNHDA and CDR2 is SQIVND (reference sequence). The ends lost 5 bases at V and 10 bases at J; junction bases unmatched: 18. CDR3 DNA: TGTGCCAGTAGTTTATATGCGGACCTCCGGGACAGGGCGTCACCCCTCCACTTT. Protein product: CASSLYADLRDRASPLHF.

This clone was seen a few times. The chain joins TRBV24-1 to TRBJ2-2; 9 nucleotides agree with TRBD1. Germline-derived CDR1 and CDR2 are KGHDR and SFDVKD. This CDR3 comprises 16 residues. V lost 2 bases and J lost 4; bases outside the gene matches: 4. Written as DNA, the CDR3 is TGTGCCACCAGTGATTCCGGGACAGGGCCCACCGGGGAGCTGTTTTTT. It yields the protein CATSDSGTGPTGELFF.

This chain links TRBV11-3 with TRBJ2-7, with 8 bases identical to TRBD2. Germline CDR1 and CDR2: SGHNT and YENEEA. This CDR3 is built from 15 residues. Trimming at V came to 1 base and at J to 3 bases, leaving 5 bases not matched to a gene. CDR3: CASSLAGGGHYEQYF. The CDR3 bases are TGTGCCAGCAGCTTAGCCGGGGGGGGCCACTACGAGCAGTACTTC.

There are a few counts of this clone. The V call is TRBV18, the J call TRBJ2-7; 9 nucleotides match TRBD1. The trim removed 5 bases at V and 2 bases at J, leaving 7 bases unmatched. Germline CDR1 is KGHSH and CDR2 is LQKENI. This CDR3 has 15 residues. The CDR3 is CASSSGTGLTYEQYF. CDR3 nucleotides: TGTGCCAGCTCATCGGGGACAGGGCTGACCTACGAGCAGTACTTC. Looking up the rest from reference TRBV18 and TRBJ2-7 gives the full variable domain: NAGVMQNPRHLVRRRGQEARLRCSPMKGHSHVYWYRQLPEEGLKFMVYLQKENIIDESGMPKERFSAEFPKEGPSILRIQQVVRGDSAAYFCASSSGTGLTYEQYFGPGTRLTVT.

The chain employs TRBV6-2 or TRBV6-3 and TRBJ1-2, with 7 positions matching TRBD1. Germline V gives CDR1 MNHEY, CDR2 SVGEGT. CDR3 length: 13 amino acids. The V gene end was trimmed by 0 bases and the J gene end by 6 bases; junction bases not matched to a gene: 1. The CDR3 spells CASSYSTGNGYTF. CDR3 nucleotide sequence: TGTGCCAGCAGTTACTCGACAGGGAATGGCTACACCTTC.

DNA of the CDR3: TGTGCCAGCAGCCCACAGGGGGCTGTGCAGCCCCAGCATTTT. Its protein product is CASSPQGAVQPQHF. This rearrangement joins TRBV7-9 to TRBJ1-5, with 9 bases aligning to TRBD1. The V gene end was trimmed by 5 bases and the J gene end by 7 bases; junction bases not matched to a gene: 6. Germline V gene sequence: CDR1 SEHNR, CDR2 FQNEAQ (reference sequence). CDR3 length: 14 amino acids.

The V gene is TRBV27, the J gene TRBJ1-2; D unresolved. The V end lost 3 bases, the J end lost 2 bases, and 10 bases lay between the germline ends. The CDR3 loop spans 14 amino acids. From germline, CDR1 is MNHEY and CDR2 SMNVEV (reference sequence). The chain's CDR3 is CASSFSPGNYGYTF. For the CDR3, the DNA is TGTGCCAGCAGTTTTTCACCCGGGAACTATGGCTACACCTTC.

This clone showed up just a few times. V and J are TRBV19 and TRBJ2-1; 11 nucleotides agree with TRBD1. This CDR3 is built from 18 residues. V gave up 3 bases and J gave up 0 bases; unmatched junction bases: 7. Germline CDR1 and CDR2: LNHDA and SQIVND (reference sequence). The CDR3 here is CASSMMVDRGLSYNEQFF. CDR3 sequence (DNA): TGTGCCAGTAGTATGATGGTGGACAGGGGGCTCTCCTACAATGAGCAGTTCTTC.

The genes are TRBV30 and TRBJ2-1, with TRBD2 identical over 12 bases. CDR3 length: 16 amino acids. Trimming cost V 1 base and J 2 bases; bases outside gene matches: 3. In germline, CDR1 is GTSNPN, CDR2 SVGIG (reference sequence). DNA for the CDR3: TGTGCCTGGAGTGGTCTAGCGGGGGGGCCCTACAATGAGCAGTTCTTC. This sequence encodes CAWSGLAGGPYNEQFF.

This clone was recorded once. The rearrangement uses TRBV29-1 and TRBJ1-2; no clear D. V lost 5 bases, J lost 5 bases, and 9 bases lay in between. Germline CDR1 SQVTM, CDR2 ANQGSEA. This CDR3 has 11 residues. Here the CDR3 reads CSVSVSYGYTF. The CDR3 coding sequence is TGCAGCGTTTCCGTTTCTTATGGCTACACCTTC.

V gene TRBV5-1 combines with J gene TRBJ1-2; TRBD1 might be the D (6 bases). The V gene lost 0 bases and the J gene lost 6 bases, with 9 bases spanning the gap. From germline, CDR1 is SGHRS and CDR2 YFSETQ. The CDR3 is 13 amino acids. CDR3 nucleotides: TGCGCCAGCAGCTTGGACAGGGCCCATGGCTACACCTTC. Translation gives CASSLDRAHGYTF.

The chain recombines TRBV7-2 with TRBJ2-2, with a possible D match to TRBD2 (5 bases). The CDR3 spans 16 residues. Deletions cut 1 base from V and 5 bases from J, with 14 bases between. In germline, CDR1 is SGHTA, CDR2 FQGNSA. This chain's CDR3 is CASSLVRELGTGELFF. For the CDR3, the DNA is TGTGCCAGCAGCTTAGTAAGGGAACTAGGGACCGGGGAGCTGTTTTTT.

J is TRBJ1-1 and V is TRBV6-2 or TRBV6-3; 8 nucleotides agree with TRBD1. Germline assignment: CDR1 MNHEY and CDR2 SVGEGT. This CDR3 is 15 amino acids long. Trimming cost V 3 bases and J 4 bases; bases outside gene matches: 7. The CDR3 DNA reads TGTGCCAGCAGTTATGGGGACAGGCTAGGCACTGAAGCTTTCTTT. It codes for CASSYGDRLGTEAFF.

This clone was detected only once. This chain uses TRBV3-1 (or the pseudogene TRBV3-2) with TRBJ1-3; D is uncertain. Germline V lookup: CDR1 LGHDT, CDR2 YNNKEL (reference sequence). V lost 1 base and J 7 bases, leaving 8 bases between the germline ends. The CDR3 totals 13 residues. CDR3 DNA: TGTGCCAGCAGCCAAGGGATGGAGAACACCATATATTTT. It encodes CASSQGMENTIYF.

This chain links TRBV4-2 with TRBJ1-6; a possible D gene is TRBD1 (6 bases). CDR1 is LGHNA, CDR2 YNFKEQ, per germline. The CDR3 runs to 19 residues. V was clipped by 3 bases and J by 5 bases, with 23 bases between them. The CDR3 spells CASSQQGTRGAFNNSPLHF. In DNA, the CDR3 is TGTGCCAGCAGCCAGCAGGGGACTCGGGGGGCTTTCAATAATTCACCCCTCCACTTT.